This section outlines one T cell receptor beta chain sequence together with its context. The specificity of this receptor is unknown. The record has no base qualities; no much larger clone is one base away. The CDR3 regions of human TCRbeta chains were analyzed by immunosequencing. Turning to the authors' computational methods: TCRs in the repertoires were compared against a reference library of SARS-CoV-2-specific TCRs that had been generated with the MIRA antigen-specificity platform. Breadth was defined as the fraction of unique TCRs that were SARS-CoV-2-associated, and depth was defined as the fraction of total T cells that were SARS-CoV-2-associated. Using the MIRA data, each spike-specific TCR was mapped to the spike region that the TCR reacts to and placed in a CD4 or CD8 class. Log10-transformed breadth and depth values were compared by one-way ANOVA with Sidak's multiple comparisons tests. The source is immuneACCESS, and TCRdb retained only in-frame sequences with V and J called. Part of the clones is not carried over; for the studies checked, unresolved V genes explain less than half of this, and the remainder is unexplained. V, J and clone size were drawn from that table, and D and trimming were deduced from the DNA. In this sample the table shows about 140,000 clones, more than 85% of which occur a single time. The ten most abundant clones make up about 9.1% of the sample.

The CDR3 runs 14 amino acids, cysteine and phenylalanine included. Only CDR3 DNA is held: 42 bases, read in frame from base 1. The germline V gene supplies CDR1 MGHDK and CDR2 SYGVNS. Between the V and J ends, shortened by 4 bases and 10 bases respectively, the junction contains 19 bases. The time point label of this sample denotes: baseline before first vaccination. Samples from vaccinated people were obtained from the UK trials COV001 and COV002, which included a single-blind randomized controlled phase 2/3 trial of AZD1222 (ChAdOx1 nCoV-19) in healthy adults. For TCRbeta chain sequencing, PBMC samples were collected from trial participants at day 0 and at day 28 after the second dose. These data belong to a study of T cell responses to AZD1222 COVID-19 vaccine (dated by TCRdb to the early 2020s). In the study overall: AZD1222 recipients whose second dose came at about 4 weeks and those whose second dose came at about 12 weeks were combined into one group, since spike-specific TCR depth and breadth did not differ between the two schedules. TCR sequencing was performed for about 240 trial participants, of whom around 210 were given two doses of AZD1222 and 26 were given two doses of MenACWY control vaccine. Trial participants were enrolled by age into 18-55, 56-69 and 70-plus year subgroups, with roughly 150, 30 and 60 TCR-sequenced participants respectively. Beyond this particular receptor, the publication reports: Only five or six AZD1222 recipients were SARS-CoV-2 seropositive at baseline, limiting conclusions about previously exposed vaccinees. Participants were mostly white British, with more females than males. The authors suggested clonal diversity may have been underestimated. The whole spike protein was spanned by vaccine-associated CD4 TCRs, and dominant responses were seen in regions 160-218 and 743-854. Because no day 14 peak-response samples were available, repertoires were characterized only after the peak T cell response. Reportedly, close to half of the unique spike-specific TCRs recognized epitopes lying outside the regions that are mutated in the B.1.351 and B.1.1.7 variants. Spike-specific TCR breadth and depth rose significantly after two AZD1222 doses compared with day 0 and with MenACWY recipients. The 56-69-year group was small, and its depth increase did not reach significance, likely because of low power.

This TCR came from an adult in good health. This sample comprised peripheral blood, obtained on day 0 of AZD1222 vaccination. Recombination joined TRBV25-1 with TRBJ1-1, with the D gene not confidently named. CDR3 reads: CASSVNSAPRGAFF. The base sequence is TGTGCCAGCAGTGTTAATTCGGCCCCCCGAGGAGCTTTCTTT.